This note documents a single T cell receptor (beta chain) sequence. The antigen remains undetermined. Described time point: pre-sensitization, week 0. Treatment meaning: therapeutic diphenylcyclopropenone sensitization with weekly scalp DPC. Phlebotomy was performed prior to application of every patch test. Per the study methods: Samples had a median of around 96,000 TCRs, ranging about 20,000 to 700,000. One entry per CDR3 protein results from TCRdb running MiXCR on the RACE reads. The authors' filters were not applied to this entry. Of 45,000 to 65,000 distinct CDR3 sequences in the sample, over 9% were seen once. This entry comes from a study of human T cells and chemical hapten exposure. Trimming took off 0 bases at V and 2 bases at J, with 14 bases between the two ends. The CDR3 sequence is 17 residues long. CDR1 and CDR2 (germline): LGHDT, YNNKEL (reference sequence). Study-wide findings and caveats: Expanded TCR counts at PT1 were positively correlated with the patch test score. No alteration of TCRs above 1 in 1000 frequency was seen with DPC sensitization.

The receptor was isolated from a man aged 35 to 55 with alopecia areata. Some clones in this sample may be carry-over from other donors' samples. The input for sequencing was whole blood, taken in connection with sensitization to the hapten diphenylcyclopropenone (DPC). This chain links TRBV3-1 with TRBJ1-5, with D possibly matching TRBD1 (6 bases). In nucleotides, the CDR3 is TGTGCCAGCAGCCAAGATACCTCGGGGGCGGGCAATCAGCCCCAGCATTTT. Translating it yields CASSQDTSGAGNQPQHF.